Listed below are T cell receptor beta chains from one sample, sequenced in a study of blood T cell repertoires in COVID-19. TCRdb's table, derived via immunoSEQ multiplex PCR, lists solely in-frame clones and lacks some. The sample includes more than 200,000 clones, over 75% seen only once; the top ten take more than 5.5%. What was sequenced was peripheral blood. The receptors were gathered from an elderly man with acute or convalescent COVID-19. Each CDR3 is given with its conserved first and last residue. Fields, in order: J gene, clone size, V gene, D gene, CDR3 protein, CDR3 DNA. The D gene is left open where the match is weak. Clone size appears in some rows only: once, few, many, or a class for an expanded clone.

>TRBJ2-1|-|TRBV24-1|TRBD1
CATSDLGQGARDNEQFF
TGTGCCACCAGTGACCTAGGACAGGGGGCGCGCGACAATGAGCAGTTCTTC
>TRBJ1-1|-|TRBV30|-
CAWSRFSDTEAFF
TGTGCCTGGAGTCGCTTTTCAGACACTGAAGCTTTCTTT
>TRBJ2-1|-|TRBV24-1|TRBD2
CATSDGLSGRKFF
TGTGCCACCAGTGACGGCCTTAGCGGGAGGAAGTTCTTC
>TRBJ1-2|-|TRBV28|TRBD1
CASATGDNYGYTF
TGTGCCAGCGCCACAGGGGATAACTATGGCTACACCTTC
>TRBJ1-5|-|TRBV27|-
CASKSQLRGTNQPQHF
TGTGCCAGCAAATCCCAGTTGCGGGGGACCAATCAGCCCCAGCATTTT
>TRBJ2-5|-|TRBV6-1|TRBD2
CASAGVETQYF
TGTGCTTCGGCGGGGGTGGAGACCCAGTACTTC
>TRBJ2-1|-|TRBV12-3/TRBV12-4|-
CASTGAAEQFF
TGTGCCAGCACTGGGGCCGCTGAGCAGTTCTTC
>TRBJ2-2|few|TRBV6-6|TRBD2
CASSTLAGGGELFF
TGTGCCAGCAGTACCCTAGCGGGCGGGGGGGAGCTGTTTTTT
>TRBJ1-5|-|TRBV11-3|-
CASRSRVPQPQHF
TGTGCCAGCAGAAGCAGGGTTCCTCAGCCCCAGCATTTT
>TRBJ2-4|-|TRBV6-5|-
CASSDQGIQYF
TGTGCCAGCAGCGACCAGGGGATTCAGTACTTC
>TRBJ2-1|-|TRBV30|TRBD1
CAWSEGTGSYNEQFF
TGTGCCTGGAGTGAGGGGACAGGGTCCTACAATGAGCAGTTCTTC
>TRBJ2-5|-|TRBV19|TRBD1
CASSPGTGPQKETQYF
TGTGCCAGTAGTCCAGGGACAGGGCCCCAGAAAGAGACCCAGTACTTC
>TRBJ2-6|few|TRBV10-3|-
CAIRPGSGANVLTF
TGTGCCATCAGACCCGGGTCTGGGGCCAACGTCCTGACTTTC
>TRBJ2-1|-|TRBV11-2|-
CASSLSRRGGGSNEQFF
TGTGCCAGCAGCTTATCGCGTCGCGGAGGTGGCTCCAATGAGCAGTTCTTC
>TRBJ2-7|-|TRBV28|-
CASSSPGQRYEQYF
TGTGCCAGCAGTTCCCCGGGACAAAGGTACGAGCAGTACTTC
>TRBJ2-7|-|TRBV11-2|TRBD2
CASSLTSGSYEQYF
TGTGCCAGCAGCTTAACTAGCGGGAGCTACGAGCAGTACTTC
>TRBJ1-4|-|TRBV5-1|TRBD1
CASSRTGGSNEKLFF
TGCGCCAGCAGCCGGACAGGGGGCTCAAATGAAAAACTGTTTTTT
>TRBJ1-3|-|TRBV7-6|TRBD1
CASSLSTGAGNTIYF
TGTGCCAGCAGCCTTTCGACAGGGGCAGGAAACACCATATATTTT
>TRBJ2-7|-|TRBV30|-
CAWSWDGRSSEQYF
TGTGCCTGGAGTTGGGACGGGAGATCGTCCGAGCAGTACTTC
>TRBJ2-2|once|TRBV4-1|TRBD2
CASSQATGGPSGELFF
TGCGCCAGCAGCCAAGCAACGGGAGGGCCGAGCGGGGAGCTGTTTTTT
>TRBJ2-4|-|TRBV11-2|-
CASSDWLRPVIQYF
TGTGCCAGCAGCGACTGGTTGCGCCCAGTCATTCAGTACTTC
>TRBJ2-3|once|TRBV2|-
CASSDPGLASTDTQYF
TGTGCCAGCAGTGATCCGGGACTCGCAAGCACAGATACGCAGTATTTT
>TRBJ2-5|once|TRBV3-1/TRBV3-2|-
CASSKNSGQTQYF
TGTGCCAGCAGCAAAAACAGCGGTCAGACCCAGTACTTC
>TRBJ2-1|-|TRBV24-1|-
CATSITGPNEQFF
TGTGCCACCAGTATTACAGGTCCCAATGAGCAGTTCTTC
>TRBJ2-6|many|TRBV24-1|TRBD1
CATSDPTGSGANVLTF
TGTGCCACCAGTGACCCGACAGGGTCTGGGGCCAACGTCCTGACTTTC
>TRBJ2-2|-|TRBV5-1|-
CASREGNTGELFF
TGCGCCAGCAGGGAGGGGAACACCGGGGAGCTGTTTTTT
>TRBJ2-3|-|TRBV11-2|TRBD1
CASSLDGQGAADTQYF
TGTGCCAGCAGCTTAGATGGTCAGGGGGCGGCAGATACGCAGTATTTT
>TRBJ2-1|-|TRBV21-1|-
CASSKSPGQGVWDNEQFF
TGTGCCAGCAGCAAAAGTCCAGGACAGGGGGTTTGGGATAATGAGCAGTTCTTC
>TRBJ2-5|-|TRBV29-1|TRBD2
CSVDWREGRETQYF
TGCAGCGTTGATTGGCGGGAGGGCCGGGAGACCCAGTACTTC
>TRBJ2-1|-|TRBV19|-
CASSMSGYEQFF
TGTGCCAGTAGTATGAGTGGTTATGAGCAGTTCTTC
>TRBJ1-5|few|TRBV6-6|-
CASSYPIRAGYQPQHF
TGTGCCAGCAGTTACCCCATCAGGGCGGGATACCAGCCCCAGCATTTT
>TRBJ2-5|-|TRBV2|TRBD2
CASRRTSGSIETQYF
TGTGCCAGCAGGAGGACTAGCGGGAGTATTGAGACCCAGTACTTC
>TRBJ2-2|-|TRBV2|-
CASSVLRTGELFF
TGTGCCAGCAGTGTTTTGAGAACCGGGGAGCTGTTTTTT
>TRBJ2-5|-|TRBV12-3/TRBV12-4|TRBD1
CASSLTGGETQYF
TGTGCCAGCAGTTTAACAGGGGGGGAGACCCAGTACTTC
>TRBJ2-1|once|TRBV27|-
CASRREQGFSYNEQFF
TGTGCCAGCAGGCGGGAACAGGGGTTCTCCTACAATGAGCAGTTCTTC
>TRBJ2-6|-|TRBV24-1|-
CATSDAGPGANVLTF
TGTGCCACCAGTGATGCAGGGCCTGGGGCCAACGTCCTGACTTTC
>TRBJ2-1|-|TRBV2|TRBD1
CASSGRQGRSHNEQFF
TGTGCCAGCAGCGGACGACAGGGGAGGTCCCACAATGAGCAGTTCTTC
>TRBJ2-1|-|TRBV25-1|-
CASRMSNSYNEQFF
TGTGCCAGCAGGATGAGTAACTCCTACAATGAGCAGTTCTTC
>TRBJ2-1|-|TRBV12-5|TRBD2
CASGLGGTSGYNEQFF
TGTGCTAGTGGTTTGGGAGGGACTAGCGGATACAATGAGCAGTTCTTC
>TRBJ1-5|-|TRBV28|-
CASSSMTGRGQPQHF
TGTGCCAGCAGTTCTATGACTGGGAGAGGGCAGCCCCAGCATTTT
>TRBJ2-3|-|TRBV19|TRBD2
CASRTSGSKDTQYF
TGTGCCAGTCGGACTAGCGGGAGTAAAGATACGCAGTATTTT
>TRBJ2-5|-|TRBV5-1|TRBD1
CASNMGQVQETQYF
TGCGCCAGCAATATGGGACAGGTACAAGAGACCCAGTACTTC
>TRBJ2-7|-|TRBV19|-
CASSKGLSYEQYF
TGTGCCAGTAGTAAGGGACTTAGCTACGAGCAGTACTTC
>TRBJ1-1|-|TRBV14|-
CASSPGVNTEAFF
TGTGCCAGCAGCCCGGGAGTGAACACTGAAGCTTTCTTT
>TRBJ1-1|-|TRBV5-1|-
CASSLGQVDTEAFF
TGCGCCAGCAGCTTGGGGCAGGTGGACACTGAAGCTTTCTTT
>TRBJ2-5|-|TRBV3-1/TRBV3-2|TRBD2
CASSQVSRTSGRTRETQYF
TGTGCCAGCAGCCAAGTATCCCGGACTAGCGGGAGAACCCGGGAGACCCAGTACTTC
>TRBJ1-6|-|TRBV30|-
CAYQGLRSPLHF
TGTGCCTATCAGGGGTTACGCTCACCCCTCCACTTT
>TRBJ2-7|-|TRBV7-9|TRBD1
CASSPGTGAYEQYF
TGTGCCAGCAGCCCCGGGACAGGGGCCTACGAGCAGTACTTC
>TRBJ1-1|-|TRBV18|TRBD1
CASSHGTGADNTEAFF
TGTGCCAGCTCACACGGGACAGGCGCAGATAACACTGAAGCTTTCTTT
>TRBJ2-5|-|TRBV5-1|TRBD1
CASSTPTGGGETQYF
TGCGCCAGCAGCACCCCGACAGGGGGAGGAGAGACCCAGTACTTC
>TRBJ2-1|-|TRBV24-1|TRBD2
CATSDPGTSGRAHNEQFF
TGTGCCACCAGTGATCCTGGGACTAGCGGGAGGGCCCACAATGAGCAGTTCTTC
>TRBJ2-7|once|TRBV3-1/TRBV3-2|TRBD2
CASSRGLAGASDEQYF
TGTGCCAGCAGCCGGGGACTAGCGGGAGCTTCGGACGAGCAGTACTTC
>TRBJ1-4|once|TRBV10-3|-
CAISTGEKLFF
TGTGCCATCAGTACCGGTGAAAAACTGTTTTTT
>TRBJ1-5|few|TRBV4-2|-
CASSQPLSNQPQHF
TGTGCCAGCAGCCAACCCTTGAGCAATCAGCCCCAGCATTTT
>TRBJ1-2|once|TRBV3-1/TRBV3-2|-
CASSRSGGRLGGYTF
TGTGCCAGCAGCAGATCGGGGGGGCGCCTAGGTGGCTACACCTTC